These 28 T cell receptor beta chains were sequenced from one sample in a study of T cell repertoires in cytomegalovirus infection. TCRdb recomputed calls from the reads with MiXCR, one row per CDR3 protein. The sample shows about 320,000 distinct CDR3 sequences, more than 9% of them seen only once. Sequences were obtained from PBMCs. These receptors all come from a human donor in good health (CMV status not recorded). Some clones in this sample may be carry-over from other donors' samples.

In this sample, this clonotype turned up many times. The rearrangement links TRBV7-9 to TRBJ2-1, with 10 bases aligning to TRBD2. The CDR3 is 16 residues long. With V trimmed by 8 bases and J by 8 bases, 15 bases remained unmatched. Germline loops: CDR1 SEHNR, CDR2 FQNEAQ (reference sequence). In DNA form, the CDR3 reads TGTGCCAGCCACCCGGGCAGCGGGGGGGCTCGGGATGAGCAGTTCTTC. This codes for CASHPGSGGARDEQFF.

This clonotype has at least ten counts. This rearrangement joins TRBV12-5 to TRBJ2-1, with a tentative D call TRBD2 (5 bases). Germline values: CDR1 LGHNT, CDR2 FRNRAP. Trimming left V 3 bases short and J 2 bases short, with 8 bases between. The CDR3 extends over 14 amino acids. CDR3 in DNA: TGTGCTAGTGGTTTTAGCGTTACCTACAATGAGCAGTTCTTC. It specifies CASGFSVTYNEQFF.

This clonotype was observed at least ten times. V is TRBV7-2 and J is TRBJ1-4; tentative D call: TRBD1 (5 bases). This CDR3 contains 13 residues. Germline-derived CDR1 and CDR2 are SGHTA and FQGNSA. Trimming left V 8 bases short and J 8 bases short, with 15 bases between. CDR3 in DNA: TGTGCCAGCGGCCGGGGACTAATGGAAAAACTGTTTTTT. Translation gives CASGRGLMEKLFF.

The chain employs TRBV28 and TRBJ1-5; D is perhaps TRBD1 (5 bases). This CDR3 is 14 amino acids long. Between the trimmed V and J ends, which lost 3 bases and 6 bases, there was a span of 12 bases. Germline CDR1 is MDHEN and CDR2 is SYDVKM. The CDR3 region has the DNA TGTGCCAGCAGTTTGTCTCGAAGGGGTCAGCCCCAGCATTTT. Its translation is CASSLSRRGQPQHF.

Only a few counts were recorded for this clonotype. V and J are TRBV7-2 and TRBJ2-1; 14 nucleotides align to TRBD2. Germline CDR1 reads SGHTA; CDR2 reads FQGNSA. With V trimmed by 5 bases and J by 10 bases, 10 bases remained unmatched. This CDR3 region has 16 residues. The CDR3 sequence is CASSRRGTSGSGEQFF. CDR3 in DNA: TGTGCCAGCAGCCGGAGGGGGACTAGCGGGAGTGGGGAGCAGTTCTTC.

The V call is TRBV28, the J call TRBJ2-1; D may correspond to TRBD1 or TRBD2 (5 bases each). V lost 10 bases, J lost 2 bases, and 15 bases lay in between. The CDR3 runs 14 residues. Germline V gene lookup returns CDR1 MDHEN and CDR2 SYDVKM. CDR3 nucleotide sequence: TGTGCCACCGGACCTAGAGGGGCCTACAATGAGCAGTTCTTC. Translation: CATGPRGAYNEQFF.

The V gene is TRBV6-5, the J gene TRBJ1-2; D perhaps matches TRBD1 (6 bases). The CDR3 length is 14 residues. Germline CDR1 reads MNHEY; CDR2 reads SVGAGI. Trimming pared 4 bases from V and 7 bases from J, leaving 16 bases between. Written as DNA, the CDR3 is TGTGCCAGCAGTTTGACCCCGCCCAGGGGTGGCTACACCTTC. It specifies CASSLTPPRGGYTF.

This clonotype was observed a few times. This rearrangement joins TRBV12-5 to TRBJ1-1; TRBD1 is a possible D gene (5 bases). CDR3 length: 12 amino acids. Germline assignment: CDR1 LGHNT and CDR2 FRNRAP. V was pared by 4 bases and J by 7 bases, with 10 bases between. CDR3 DNA: TGTGCTAGTGGTTATTGGACAAATGAAGCTTTCTTT. It yields the protein CASGYWTNEAFF.

In nucleotides, the CDR3 is TGTGCCAGCAGCCGATCCGGGAACTACTATGGCTACACCTTC. Translating gives CASSRSGNYYGYTF. V and J are TRBV7-6 and TRBJ1-2; D uncertain. The CDR3 covers 14 residues. V was trimmed by 5 bases and J by 3 bases, leaving 13 bases between them. Germline lookup yields CDR1 SGHVS and CDR2 FNYEAQ.

This clonotype was picked up many times. V usage is TRBV7-2 and J usage is TRBJ2-7; D perhaps matches TRBD1 (5 bases). CDR1 and CDR2 (germline): SGHTA, FQGNSA. V was pared by 3 bases and J by 6 bases, with 15 bases between. The CDR3 covers 14 residues. The CDR3: CASSLGGYQGEQYF. The CDR3 DNA reads TGTGCCAGCAGCTTGGGCGGTTATCAGGGCGAGCAGTACTTC.

This chain connects TRBV2 to TRBJ2-3, with D perhaps matching TRBD2 (6 bases). This CDR3 contains 15 residues. CDR1 is SNHLY, CDR2 FYNNEI, per germline. Deletions cut 6 bases from V and 6 bases from J, with 19 bases between. CDR3 DNA sequence: TGTGCCAGCAGCACATTCGTGGGACTCCGGGATACGCAGTATTTT. Protein: CASSTFVGLRDTQYF.

In this sample, this clonotype turned up many times. The genes are TRBV19 and TRBJ1-1; no definite D call. Germline assignment: CDR1 LNHDA and CDR2 SQIVND (reference sequence). The CDR3 has 13 amino acids. Trimming removed 9 bases from V and 0 bases from J, with 11 bases in between. CDR3 in DNA: TGTGCCAGCAGCTTAGCCCTGAACACTGAAGCTTTCTTT. It codes for CASSLALNTEAFF.

The gene calls are TRBV27 and TRBJ1-4; TRBD1 might be the D (6 bases). Germline CDR1 is MNHEY and CDR2 is SMNVEV (reference sequence). This CDR3 is built from 15 residues. Deletions cut 2 bases from V and 5 bases from J, with 12 bases between. This chain's CDR3 is CASSLRGGRNEKLFF. CDR3 DNA: TGTGCCAGCAGTTTACGTGGGGGCCGCAATGAAAAACTGTTTTTT.

This clonotype has a handful of counts. The chain employs TRBV12-3 or TRBV12-4 and TRBJ1-1; maybe TRBD1 (6 bases). The V gene lost 5 bases and the J gene lost 11 bases, with 12 bases spanning the gap. CDR3 length equals 11 residues. DNA for the CDR3: TGTGCCAGCAGTCCAGGACAGATGGCTTTCTTT. This sequence encodes CASSPGQMAFF.

As regards this clonotype: A read error may be the cause here, since a much bigger clone is one base away. The rearrangement uses TRBV7-6 and TRBJ1-4, with 9 bases identical to TRBD1. The CDR3 is 15 amino acids. Trimming removed 3 bases from V and 11 bases from J; junction bases left unmatched: 10. CDR1 and CDR2 (germline): SGHVS, FNYEAQ. The CDR3 DNA sequence: TGTGCCAGCAGCTTCACCGGGACAGGGCCCGATAAACTGTTTTTT. Its translation: CASSFTGTGPDKLFF.

The chain couples TRBV19 to TRBJ1-5; unclear D gene. In germline, CDR1 is LNHDA, CDR2 SQIVND (reference sequence). The CDR3 totals 15 residues. Trimming cost V 5 bases and J 0 bases, with 11 bases left between them. The CDR3 region is CASSRQEDSNQPQHF. The CDR3 DNA sequence: TGTGCCAGTAGTCGTCAGGAGGATAGCAATCAGCCCCAGCATTTT.

This clonotype has at least ten counts. This rearrangement joins TRBV7-6 to TRBJ2-1; TRBD1 agrees at 9 bases. The CDR3 consists of 20 residues. Germline CDR1 SGHVS, CDR2 FNYEAQ. The V gene end was trimmed by 5 bases and the J gene end by 3 bases; junction bases not matched to a gene: 20. This CDR3 is CASSGYRGQLGSTIYNEQFF. DNA for the CDR3: TGTGCCAGCAGCGGATACAGGGGGCAATTAGGTTCAACGATCTACAATGAGCAGTTCTTC.

The chain uses TRBV9 and TRBJ2-7; 10 nucleotides match TRBD2. This CDR3 spans 16 amino acids. Per the germline V gene, CDR1 is SGDLS and CDR2 is YYNGEE. The trim removed 3 bases at V and 5 bases at J, leaving 11 bases unmatched. The DNA for the CDR3 is TGTGCCAGCAGCGAGGGAACAGCGGGGGGGCTGAACGAGCAGTACTTC. This gives the protein CASSEGTAGGLNEQYF.

This clonotype was detected many times. This rearrangement joins TRBV28 to TRBJ2-6, with TRBD2 matching over 12 bases. This CDR3 has 19 amino acids. Trimming at V came to 3 bases and at J to 2 bases, leaving 8 bases not matched to a gene. CDR1 is MDHEN, CDR2 SYDVKM, per germline. The CDR3 region is CASSFLRTSGAPGANVLTF. CDR3 coding DNA: TGTGCCAGCAGTTTCCTCAGGACTAGCGGGGCCCCTGGGGCCAACGTCCTGACTTTC.

The table lists this clonotype with many counts. The chain has TRBV12-3 or TRBV12-4 and TRBJ2-3; D may be TRBD1 or TRBD2 (6 bases each). This CDR3 contains 14 residues. Trimming cost V 2 bases and J 1 base, with 7 bases left between them. CDR3 sequence: CASSLRGGTDTQYF. In DNA form, the CDR3 reads TGTGCCAGCAGTTTAAGGGGGGGCACAGATACGCAGTATTTT.

The chain recombines TRBV14 with TRBJ2-7; unclear D gene. There are 13 residues in the CDR3. The germline V gene encodes CDR1 SGHDN and CDR2 FVKESK. V was cut by 4 bases and J by 9 bases, with 16 bases left in between. CDR3 sequence (DNA): TGTGCCAGCAGCCCCCCAGTAGAAGGGCCGCAGTACTTC. Protein product: CASSPPVEGPQYF.

This clonotype was recorded many times. The rearrangement uses TRBV28 and TRBJ1-1; tentative D call: TRBD1 (5 bases). The germline V and J ends were trimmed by 3 bases and 1 base, with 12 bases remaining between them. The CDR3 is 15 amino acids. CDR1 is MDHEN, CDR2 SYDVKM, per germline. The CDR3 nucleotides read TGTGCCAGCAGTTTTATTTCACAGGAGAACACTGAAGCTTTCTTT. Translating gives CASSFISQENTEAFF.

This clonotype was seen a few times. CDR3 residues: CASSLEGGEKLFF. In DNA, the CDR3 is TGTGCCAGCAGCCTGGAAGGGGGTGAAAAACTGTTTTTT. The chain uses TRBV7-3 and TRBJ1-4; TRBD1 might be the D (6 bases). Germline CDR1 reads SGHTA; CDR2 reads FQGTGA. Trimming took off 5 bases at V and 7 bases at J, with 11 bases between the two ends. This CDR3 region has 13 residues. Using reference TRBV7-3 and TRBJ1-4 for the parts outside the CDR3, the full variable domain is GAGVSQTPSNKVTEKGKYVELRCDPISGHTALYWYRQSLGQGPEFLIYFQGTGAADDSGLPNDRFFAVRPEGSVSTLKIQRTERGDSAVYLCASSLEGGEKLFFGSGTQLSVL.

This clonotype turned up a few times. The gene calls are TRBV11-2 and TRBJ2-5; 8 nucleotides agree with TRBD2. This CDR3 spans 17 amino acids. Trimming took 2 bases from V and 0 from J; bases not matched to a gene: 8. Per the germline V gene, CDR1 is SGHAT and CDR2 is FQNNGV. CDR3 nucleotides: TGTGCCAGCAGCTTAATCATAGGCGGGGGGAACCAAGAGACCCAGTACTTC. Translated: CASSLIIGGGNQETQYF.

This clonotype was seen many times. The chain combines TRBV6-4 with TRBJ2-1, with D perhaps being TRBD1 or TRBD2 (5 bases each). Trimming left V 4 bases short and J 4 bases short, with 14 bases between. The germline V gene encodes CDR1 MRHNA and CDR2 SNTAGT. The CDR3 is 15 amino acids. The CDR3 nucleotides are TGTGCCAGCAGTGCTAAGGGAGAGGGGTACAATGAGCAGTTCTTC. Its protein product is CASSAKGEGYNEQFF.

On this clonotype itself: This may arise from a read error, as a much more abundant clone is one base away. The chain couples TRBV7-3 to TRBJ2-1, with 8 bases aligning to TRBD1. The CDR3 is 16 amino acids. CDR1 is SGHTA, CDR2 FQGTGA, per germline. CDR3 nucleotide sequence: TGTGCCAGCAGCTTGCGACCTAACAGGGGGGTCAATGAGCGGTTCTTC. Encoded protein: CASSLRPNRGVNERFF. Full variable domain (remainder filled in from reference TRBV7-3 and TRBJ2-1): GAGVSQTPSNKVTEKGKYVELRCDPISGHTALYWYRQSLGQGPEFLIYFQGTGAADDSGLPNDRFFAVRPEGSVSTLKIQRTERGDSAVYLCASSLRPNRGVNERFFGPGTRLTVL.

This chain links TRBV4-2 with TRBJ2-1, with TRBD2 matching over 9 bases. Trimming took 1 base from V and 2 from J; bases not matched to a gene: 9. Germline V gene sequence: CDR1 LGHNA, CDR2 YNFKEQ. This CDR3 has 18 residues. The CDR3 reads CASSQGQRSGGTYNEQFF. In nucleotides, the CDR3 is TGTGCCAGCAGCCAAGGGCAAAGGAGCGGGGGGACCTACAATGAGCAGTTCTTC.

As for this clonotype: A read error may explain this, as a much larger clone is one base away. This rearrangement joins TRBV11-3 to TRBJ2-2, with D hard to call. CDR3 length equals 12 residues. Germline lookup yields CDR1 SGHNT and CDR2 YENEEA. Trimming stripped 5 bases from V and 3 bases from J, with 4 bases between. The CDR3 sequence: CASSPHTGELFF. The CDR3 DNA is TGTGCCAGCAGCCCTCACACCGGGGAGCTGTTTTTT.